These 19 T cell receptor beta chains were all obtained from the same sample, sequenced in a study of cytomegalovirus exposure and HLA in healthy donors. Primers included in the PCR were 60 Vbeta and 13 Jbeta primers. Data came from immunoSEQ multiplex PCR; TCRdb stores just in-frame clones and leaves some out. The sample includes tens of thousands of clones, roughly 84% seen only once; the top ten take 2% to 3%. Material: PBMCs. The receptors derive from a woman in her forties or fifties in good health and CMV-seronegative.

The chain links TRBV9 to TRBJ1-2; no definite D call. There are 14 residues in the CDR3. Germline lookup yields CDR1 SGDLS and CDR2 YYNGEE. Deletions cut 0 bases from V and 6 bases from J, with 12 bases between. The CDR3 here is CASSVVSFEDGYTF. The CDR3 region has the DNA TGTGCCAGCAGCGTAGTCAGTTTTGAAGATGGCTACACCTTC.

This rearrangement joins TRBV7-2 to TRBJ1-3; D is possibly TRBD1 (5 bases). CDR1 is SGHTA and CDR2 is FQGNSA in the germline V gene. CDR3 length equals 17 residues. V dropped 5 bases and J dropped 0 bases, with 17 bases sitting between them. CDR3 region: CASSPPSGTTSGNTIYF. The CDR3 bases are TGTGCCAGCAGCCCTCCTTCCGGGACTACCTCTGGAAACACCATATATTTT.

The chain is built from TRBV9 and TRBJ1-2; TRBD1 might be the D (6 bases). CDR1 and CDR2 from the germline V gene are SGDLS and YYNGEE. The CDR3 sequence is 16 residues long. V was trimmed by 0 bases and J by 10 bases, leaving 22 bases between them. The CDR3 reads CASSVAWRSEGGVYTF. The CDR3 region has the DNA TGTGCCAGCAGCGTAGCTTGGCGTTCCGAAGGGGGAGTCTACACCTTC.

The CDR3 bases are TGTGCCAGCAGCGTAGCTCTAGCAGCCCCGGGGGACAATGAGCAGTTCTTC. This sequence encodes CASSVALAAPGDNEQFF. The chain couples TRBV9 to TRBJ2-1, with D tentatively TRBD2 (6 bases). Germline assignment: CDR1 SGDLS and CDR2 YYNGEE. The CDR3 spans 17 residues. Trimming pared 0 bases from V and 5 bases from J, leaving 18 bases between.

The chain recombines TRBV30 with TRBJ1-5, with 8 nucleotides matching TRBD1. Germline CDR1 is GTSNPN and CDR2 is SVGIG (reference sequence). This CDR3 is 13 amino acids long. The ends lost 3 bases at V and 2 bases at J; junction bases unmatched: 0. CDR3 nucleotides: TGTGCCTGGAGGGACAGGGGCAATCAGCCCCAGCATTTT. Its translation: CAWRDRGNQPQHF.

The V gene is TRBV4-3, the J gene TRBJ2-1; 11 bases align to TRBD2. With V trimmed by 0 bases and J by 7 bases, 5 bases remained unmatched. Germline loops: CDR1 LGHNA, CDR2 YSLEER. This CDR3 has 16 residues. The DNA of the CDR3 is TGCGCCAGCAGCCAAGATGGGGGACTAGCGGCGAATGAGCAGTTCTTC. Residues: CASSQDGGLAANEQFF.

The chain employs TRBV13 and TRBJ2-7, with TRBD2 matching 7 bases. The germline CDR1 and CDR2 sequences are PRHDT and FYEKMQ (reference sequence). J gave up 4 bases and V 5 bases, and 11 bases lay outside the gene matches. The CDR3 is made up of 15 amino acids. CDR3 loop: CASSGGEVARYEQYF. In DNA, the CDR3 is TGTGCCAGCAGCGGGGGGGAGGTAGCCAGATACGAGCAGTACTTC.

The chain combines TRBV27 with TRBJ1-1, with TRBD1 matching over 9 bases. CDR3 size: 15 residues. Germline V gives CDR1 MNHEY, CDR2 SMNVEV (reference sequence). J gave up 3 bases and V 6 bases, and 8 bases lay outside the gene matches. Here the CDR3 DNA reads TGTGCCAGCAGCCTACAGGGGGCATGGGACACTGAAGCTTTCTTT. Translating it yields CASSLQGAWDTEAFF.

The chain is built from TRBV25-1 and TRBJ1-1, with TRBD1 as a possible D gene (5 bases). This CDR3 has 14 residues. Trimming cost V 3 bases and J 5 bases, with 13 bases left between them. The germline gives CDR1 MGHDK, CDR2 SYGVNS. In DNA, the CDR3 is TGTGCCAGCAGTGAGCAGGGAAGGGGAACTGAAGCTTTCTTT. Residues: CASSEQGRGTEAFF.

The chain couples TRBV7-9 to TRBJ1-6; 7 nucleotides align to TRBD1. The germline V gene has CDR1 SEHNR and CDR2 FQNEAQ (reference sequence). This CDR3 comprises 13 residues. The V and J ends lost 5 bases and 11 bases, in that order; junction bases with no gene match: 6. The CDR3 sequence: CASSRIQGTPLHF. In DNA form, the CDR3 reads TGTGCCAGCAGCAGAATACAGGGGACACCCCTCCACTTT.

The chain is built from TRBV5-1 and TRBJ2-5; TRBD2 might be the D (5 bases). The J call may be mistaken, given a closer DNA end match to TRBJ2-7. The CDR3 length is 13 residues. Germline V gene data show CDR1 as SGHRS and CDR2 as YFSETQ. In nucleotides, the CDR3 is TGCGCCAGCAGCTATCGGGAATCCTACGAGCAGTACTTC. Encoded protein: CASSYRESYEQYF.

This chain uses TRBV7-6 with TRBJ2-3; D is possibly TRBD2 (5 bases). Germline V lookup: CDR1 SGHVS, CDR2 FNYEAQ. Trimming took 1 base from V and 0 from J, leaving 11 bases between them. The CDR3 runs 16 residues. The CDR3: CASSLDEGLSTDTQYF. The CDR3 DNA reads as TGTGCCAGCAGCTTAGACGAGGGCTTAAGCACAGATACGCAGTATTTT.

The rearrangement uses TRBV19 and TRBJ2-1, with TRBD1 identical over 8 bases. V lost 3 bases, J lost 3 bases, and 7 bases stayed unmatched. Germline assignment: CDR1 LNHDA and CDR2 SQIVND (reference sequence). This CDR3 is built from 16 residues. CDR3 DNA sequence: TGTGCCAGTAGTATTACACAGGGGGATTACTACAATGAGCAGTTCTTC. It encodes CASSITQGDYYNEQFF.

This clone was seen once. This chain links TRBV11-1 with TRBJ2-5; 8 bases are shared with TRBD2. J lost 3 bases, V lost 3 bases, and 6 bases had no gene match. Germline CDR1 reads SGHAT; CDR2 reads FQDESV (reference sequence). The CDR3 loop spans 15 amino acids. CDR3 in DNA: TGTGCCAGCAGCTTTGGAGCGGGAGCAGAAGAGACCCAGTACTTC. This gives the protein CASSFGAGAEETQYF.

The chain links TRBV10-1 to TRBJ2-1; 13 bases align to TRBD2. CDR1 and CDR2 from the germline V gene are WNHNN and SYGVQD (reference sequence). The V segment lost 3 bases and the J segment 0 bases; nucleotides outside the gene matches: 14. CDR3 size: 21 residues. In nucleotides, the CDR3 is TGCGCCAGCAGTGATCCCACCACTAGCGGGAGGGCCCTTAGCTCCTACAATGAGCAGTTCTTC. Its protein product is CASSDPTTSGRALSSYNEQFF.

The chain uses TRBV19 and TRBJ2-1; 7 bases fit TRBD1. The V segment lost 7 bases and the J segment 5 bases; nucleotides outside the gene matches: 11. CDR3 length: 15 amino acids. CDR1 is LNHDA and CDR2 is SQIVND in the germline V gene (reference sequence). CDR3 protein: CASTPAGTDNNEQFF. The CDR3 DNA follows: TGTGCCAGTACCCCAGCAGGGACAGACAACAATGAGCAGTTCTTC.

The V gene is TRBV2, the J gene TRBJ2-7; weak D call: TRBD2 (5 bases). In germline, CDR1 is SNHLY, CDR2 FYNNEI. V lost 3 bases and J lost 1, with 13 bases in between. The CDR3 sequence is 15 residues long. CDR3 sequence (DNA): TGTGCCAGCAGTGATGAGGGAGCTGGATCCTACGAGCAGTACTTC. Protein sequence: CASSDEGAGSYEQYF.

This clone was counted once. The chain uses TRBV4-3 and TRBJ2-3, with 10 bases matching TRBD2. Germline V lookup: CDR1 LGHNA, CDR2 YSLEER. V dropped 1 base and J dropped 5; count of bases not matched to a gene: 3. CDR3 size: 15 residues. CDR3 DNA sequence: TGCGCCAGCAGCCAAGTAGCTAGCGGGGGAGATACGCAGTATTTT. Translated, it gives CASSQVASGGDTQYF.

The chain carries TRBV6-6 and TRBJ1-1; 7 bases match TRBD1. CDR3 length equals 14 residues. V gave up 3 bases and J gave up 4 bases; unmatched junction bases: 5. Germline V gene data show CDR1 as MNHNY and CDR2 as SVGAGI (reference sequence). CDR3 sequence (DNA): TGTGCCAGCAGTTATCGACAGGGTGGCACTGAAGCTTTCTTT. Protein: CASSYRQGGTEAFF.